This TCR beta chain was identified in a study of T cell responses to AZD1222 COVID-19 vaccine. Study-wide findings and caveats: Donors, mostly white British, included more females; clonal diversity was possibly underestimated. Mapped onto spike, vaccine-associated CD4 TCRs spanned it and were dominant at 160-218 and 743-854.

The V gene lost 1 base and the J gene lost 4 bases, with 11 bases spanning the gap. Germline values: CDR1 LNHDA, CDR2 SQIVND (reference sequence). The CDR3 has 15 amino acids. Only in-frame clones appear in the TCRdb table, and some are missing; sequencing was by immunoSEQ multiplex PCR. Among over 140,000 clones listed, 80% to 95% were seen once. On this clone itself: Its antigen is undetermined.

This chain joins TRBV19 and TRBJ2-1; D remains unclear. The TCR sequence derives from an adult in good health. The sample in question was peripheral blood, obtained on day 0 of AZD1222 vaccination. The CDR3 region is CASSIGPTIYNEQFF. CDR3 nucleotide sequence: TGTGCCAGTAGTATAGGACCTACAATTTACAATGAGCAGTTCTTC.